The 18 T cell receptor beta chains below all came from one sample that was sequenced in a study of blood T cell repertoires in COVID-19. Sequencing was performed with immunoSEQ multiplex PCR; in TCRdb, only in-frame clones are kept and a portion is missing. The top ten hold about 14% of the sample, which has over 250,000 clones, approximately 85% seen once. The sample was peripheral blood. Every receptor here comes from a human donor in a cohort sampled during active COVID-19.

This clone was counted between two and nine times. V usage is TRBV14 and J usage is TRBJ2-7; 9 bases fit TRBD2. The germline gives CDR1 SGHDN, CDR2 FVKESK. V dropped 5 bases and J dropped 0; count of bases not matched to a gene: 2. CDR3 length equals 14 residues. The CDR3 coding sequence is TGTGCCAGCAGCTTGGGACTAGCCTCCTACGAGCAGTACTTC. It codes for CASSLGLASYEQYF.

This clone was counted at least ten times. The chain carries TRBV28 and TRBJ1-1; TRBD1 might be the D (5 bases). The CDR3 runs 13 residues. The germline V gene encodes CDR1 MDHEN and CDR2 SYDVKM. The V end lost 7 bases, the J end lost 3 bases, and 12 bases lay between the germline ends. Written as DNA, the CDR3 is TGTGCCAGCAAAGGGGCTTTTTACACTGAAGCTTTCTTT. Translating it yields CASKGAFYTEAFF.

The CDR3 nucleotides are TGTGCCAGCAGCTTCAAAACAGGGTCCAGGGAGACCCAGTACTTC. Amino acids: CASSFKTGSRETQYF. The chain has TRBV5-6 and TRBJ2-5; tentatively, D is TRBD1 (6 bases). In germline, CDR1 is SGHDT, CDR2 YYEEEE. Trimming pared 2 bases from V and 5 bases from J, leaving 16 bases between. This CDR3 has 15 amino acids. The whole variable domain, remainder taken from reference TRBV5-6 and TRBJ2-5, is DAGVTQSPTHLIKTRGQQVTLRCSPKSGHDTVSWYQQALGQGPQFIFQYYEEEERQRGNFPDRFSGHQFPNYSSELNVNALLLGDSALYLCASSFKTGSRETQYFGPGTRLLVL.

V is TRBV3-1 (or the pseudogene TRBV3-2) and J is TRBJ1-3; TRBD1 aligns across 7 bases. CDR3 length: 16 amino acids. V dropped 2 bases and J dropped 7; count of bases not matched to a gene: 11. Germline values: CDR1 LGHDT, CDR2 YNNKEL (reference sequence). The CDR3, as DNA: TGTGCCAGCAGCCAAACCGGGACAGCTTATTTGAACACCATATATTTT. As protein: CASSQTGTAYLNTIYF.

The V and J genes are TRBV3-1 (or the pseudogene TRBV3-2) and TRBJ1-5; D is possibly TRBD1 (6 bases). The V end was cut by 4 bases, the J end by 3 bases, with 10 bases between. This CDR3 contains 14 residues. Germline values: CDR1 LGHDT, CDR2 YNNKEL (reference sequence). CDR3: CASSPRTVNQPQHF. The CDR3 DNA reads as TGTGCCAGCAGCCCCAGGACAGTCAATCAGCCCCAGCATTTT.

The chain carries TRBV28 and TRBJ1-2; D remains unclear. Germline V gene data show CDR1 as MDHEN and CDR2 as SYDVKM. The CDR3 is made up of 13 amino acids. V dropped 1 base and J dropped 5 bases, with 8 bases sitting between them. This CDR3 is CASSLFSQYGYTF. As DNA, the CDR3 is TGTGCCAGCAGTTTATTTTCCCAGTATGGCTACACCTTC.

The J gene is TRBJ1-4, the V gene TRBV10-2; 7 nucleotides agree with TRBD1. The CDR3 has 14 residues. With V trimmed by 6 bases and J by 4 bases, 5 bases remained unmatched. The germline gives CDR1 WSHSY, CDR2 SAAADI. The CDR3 DNA reads TGCGCCAGCAGGGAGGGACAGAATAATGAAAAACTGTTTTTT. It specifies CASREGQNNEKLFF.

The V gene is TRBV3-1 (or the pseudogene TRBV3-2), the J gene TRBJ2-2; 7 bases fit TRBD1. CDR3 length: 17 residues. V trimming: 1 base; J trimming: 5 bases; junction bases outside the gene matches: 10. Germline lookup yields CDR1 LGHDT and CDR2 YNNKEL (reference sequence). CDR3 nucleotide sequence: TGTGCCAGCAGCCAAGTGCTGACAGGGTCCGGGACCGGGGAGCTGTTTTTT. Its translation is CASSQVLTGSGTGELFF.

The rearrangement joins TRBV28 to TRBJ1-1; 7 bases are shared with TRBD1. J was trimmed by 5 bases and V by 6 bases; bases with no gene match: 9. The CDR3 totals 14 residues. Germline CDR1 MDHEN, CDR2 SYDVKM. CDR3: CASSFLRGRTEAFF. CDR3 coding DNA: TGTGCCAGCAGCTTCCTAAGGGGGCGTACTGAAGCTTTCTTT.

The gene calls are TRBV4-1 and TRBJ1-5; D is undetermined. The CDR3 consists of 13 residues. Trimming stripped 0 bases from V and 5 bases from J, with 5 bases between. Germline V CDR1 and CDR2: MGHRA, YSYEKL. The CDR3 DNA reads as TGCGCCAGCAGCCAAGATCCCGATCAGCCCCAGCATTTT. It is translated as CASSQDPDQPQHF.

The rearrangement joins TRBV12-3 or TRBV12-4 to TRBJ1-1; D call uncertain. The V end lost 6 bases, the J end lost 8 bases, and 10 bases lay between the germline ends. The CDR3 length is 11 residues. The CDR3 reads CASSFQVEAFF. The CDR3 coding sequence is TGTGCCAGCAGCTTTCAGGTGGAAGCTTTCTTT.

The chain couples TRBV6-2 or TRBV6-3 to TRBJ2-1; 7 nucleotides agree with TRBD1. The CDR3 has 14 amino acids. V was clipped by 5 bases and J by 5 bases; unmatched bases: 6. CDR1 MNHEY and CDR2 SVGEGT come from the germline V gene. CDR3 nucleotides: TGTGCCAGCAGTCGCTGGGACAGACACAATGAGCAGTTCTTC. Translated: CASSRWDRHNEQFF.

This clone was observed a few times. This rearrangement joins TRBV7-9 to TRBJ2-1, with TRBD1 identical over 9 bases. The CDR3 spans 16 residues. After removal of 4 bases from V and 10 bases from J, the junction contained 14 bases not matched to a gene. Germline assignment: CDR1 SEHNR and CDR2 FQNEAQ (reference sequence). CDR3 nucleotides: TGTGCCAGCAGCTCCTGGGGGCGGGACAGGGTTAACGAGCAGTTCTTC. Its protein is CASSSWGRDRVNEQFF.

Details on this clone: This CDR3 is also generated by other DNA sequences in the sample. CDR3: CASSQGQAYGYTF. The CDR3 coding sequence is TGTGCCAGCAGCCAAGGTCAGGCCTATGGCTACACCTTC. This chain connects TRBV3-1 (or the pseudogene TRBV3-2) to TRBJ1-2; D unclear. With 1 base removed from V and 4 bases from J, the gap between germline ends came to 7 bases. The CDR3 length is 13 residues. The germline V gene has CDR1 LGHDT and CDR2 YNNKEL (reference sequence).

The chain joins TRBV7-9 to TRBJ2-7; D may be TRBD1 (8 bases). Germline CDR1 is SEHNR and CDR2 is FQNEAQ (reference sequence). The length of the CDR3 is 19 residues. The ends were cut back, 0 bases at V and 4 bases at J, with 25 bases in the middle. The CDR3 region has the DNA TGTGCCAGCAGCTTAGCCGGGACAGGAGGCTCAAGGGGGGGGTACGAGCAGTACTTC. This gives the protein CASSLAGTGGSRGGYEQYF.

This clone showed up just a few times. V and J are TRBV6-1 and TRBJ2-5; TRBD2 matches 7 bases. The V and J ends lost 2 bases and 5 bases, in that order; junction bases with no gene match: 8. Germline loops: CDR1 MNHNS, CDR2 SASEGT. This CDR3 spans 15 amino acids. The CDR3 nucleotides read TGTGCCAGCAGTGAAAGCCGGGGAGGGCGGGAGACCCAGTACTTC. This codes for CASSESRGGRETQYF.

The chain employs TRBV9 and TRBJ2-7; maybe TRBD2 (6 bases). The germline CDR1 and CDR2 sequences are SGDLS and YYNGEE. Trimming took off 3 bases at V and 1 base at J, with 11 bases between the two ends. This CDR3 contains 14 residues. The CDR3 DNA reads as TGTGCCAGCAGCGAACGGGACTGGTCCTACGAGCAGTACTTC. This sequence encodes CASSERDWSYEQYF.

This sequence joins TRBV12-3 or TRBV12-4 and TRBJ2-7; weak D call: TRBD1 (6 bases). Trimming took 3 bases from V and 5 from J, leaving 11 bases between them. The CDR3 has 13 amino acids. The DNA of the CDR3 is TGTGCCAGCAGTTTCAAGGGGGTAGACGAGCAGTACTTC. Its translation: CASSFKGVDEQYF.